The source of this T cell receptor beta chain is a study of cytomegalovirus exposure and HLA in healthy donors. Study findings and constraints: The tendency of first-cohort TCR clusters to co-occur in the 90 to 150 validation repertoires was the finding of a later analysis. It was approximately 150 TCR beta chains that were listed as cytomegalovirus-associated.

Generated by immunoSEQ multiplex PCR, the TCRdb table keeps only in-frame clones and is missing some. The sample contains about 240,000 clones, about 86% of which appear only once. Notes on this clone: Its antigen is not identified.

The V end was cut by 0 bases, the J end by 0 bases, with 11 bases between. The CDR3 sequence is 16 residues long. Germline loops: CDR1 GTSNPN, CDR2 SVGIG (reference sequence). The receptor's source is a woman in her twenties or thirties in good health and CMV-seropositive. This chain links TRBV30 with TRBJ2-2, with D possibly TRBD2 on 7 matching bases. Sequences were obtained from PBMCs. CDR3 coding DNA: TGTGCCTGGAGTGTATTGGGGGGGCCGAACACCGGGGAGCTGTTTTTT. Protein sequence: CAWSVLGGPNTGELFF. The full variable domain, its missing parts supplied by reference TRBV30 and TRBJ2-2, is SQTIHQWPATLVQPVGSPLSLECTVEGTSNPNLYWYRQAAGRGLQLLFYSVGIGQISSEVPQNLSASRPQDRQFILSSKKLLLSDSGFYLCAWSVLGGPNTGELFFGEGSRLTVL.